This passage covers 32 T cell receptor beta chains from one sample sequenced in a study of T cell repertoires in cytomegalovirus infection. For these TCRs, the target antigens are not known. Using its own MiXCR run on the reads, TCRdb lists one record per CDR3 protein. The repertoire includes about 470,000 distinct CDR3 sequences, approximately 40% of them detected once, and 35% to 50% sits in the top ten. This sample comprised cultured PBMCs, obtained from culture after CMV antigen stimulation. These receptors came from a human donor in good health (CMV status not recorded). Some clones in this sample may be carry-over from other donors' samples.

The chain uses TRBV7-2 and TRBJ2-5, with D hard to call. The CDR3 consists of 14 residues. V was cut by 4 bases and J by 6 bases, with 15 bases left in between. Germline V gene sequence: CDR1 SGHTA, CDR2 FQGNSA. CDR3 sequence: CASSSRPFRQTQYF. CDR3 nucleotide sequence: TGTGCCAGCAGCTCCCGCCCCTTTAGGCAGACCCAGTACTTC.

The chain couples TRBV27 to TRBJ2-7; no reliable D call. V gave up 0 bases and J gave up 1 base, with 7 bases separating them. The CDR3 has 14 amino acids. CDR1 MNHEY and CDR2 SMNVEV come from the germline V gene (reference sequence). The CDR3 DNA reads as TGTGCCAGCAGTTTATCGAATTGGTCCTACGAGCAGTACTTC. It yields the protein CASSLSNWSYEQYF.

This clonotype was seen a single time. This rearrangement joins TRBV6-2 or TRBV6-3 to TRBJ2-5; D may be TRBD2 (5 bases). V was clipped by 11 bases and J by 2 bases, with 18 bases between them. This CDR3 has 14 amino acids. The germline V gene has CDR1 MNHEY and CDR2 SVGEGT. CDR3: CAARRRFRQETQYF. The CDR3 bases are TGTGCCGCCAGGAGGAGATTTCGGCAAGAGACCCAGTACTTC.

This clonotype came up a few times. This chain joins TRBV4-3 and TRBJ1-6; 9 bases align to TRBD1. From germline, CDR1 is LGHNA and CDR2 YSLEER. This CDR3 comprises 23 residues. V lost 0 bases and J lost 1; bases outside the gene matches: 19. CDR3 DNA: TGCGCCAGCAGCCAAGAGTGGAGGAGGGGACAGGGTGTATATCGGTCCTATAATTCACCCCTCCACTTT. Its protein product is CASSQEWRRGQGVYRSYNSPLHF.

The genes are TRBV5-6 and TRBJ2-1, with D possibly being TRBD1 (5 bases). This CDR3 has 14 residues. V gave up 7 bases and J gave up 4 bases, with 15 bases separating them. Germline V gene data show CDR1 as SGHDT and CDR2 as YYEEEE. In nucleotides, the CDR3 is TGTGCCAGCTCAAGGGGTAGATGGTACAATGAGCAGTTCTTC. Protein: CASSRGRWYNEQFF.

The chain links TRBV7-2 to TRBJ1-2; 7 bases align to TRBD1. Germline lookup yields CDR1 SGHTA and CDR2 FQGNSA. After removal of 1 base from V and 4 bases from J, the junction contained 3 bases not matched to a gene. The CDR3 loop spans 14 amino acids. The CDR3 coding sequence is TGTGCCAGCAGCTTAGTCCCAGGGGGCTATGGCTACACCTTC. Translated: CASSLVPGGYGYTF.

In its sample, this clonotype was seen many times. The J gene is TRBJ2-3, the V gene TRBV11-2; 10 nucleotides line up with TRBD1. With 1 base clipped from V and 4 bases from J, the junction kept 20 bases outside the gene matches. The CDR3 length is 21 residues. Germline lookup yields CDR1 SGHAT and CDR2 FQNNGV. This chain's CDR3 is CASSLGGSVGQGTPRADTQYF. Here the CDR3 DNA reads TGTGCCAGCAGCTTAGGCGGCTCGGTGGGACAGGGGACGCCGCGGGCAGATACGCAGTATTTT.

This chain links TRBV6-1 with TRBJ2-1; tentative D call: TRBD1 (5 bases). Trimming took 10 bases from V and 4 from J, leaving 14 bases between them. Germline values: CDR1 MNHNS, CDR2 SASEGT. This CDR3 is built from 13 residues. The CDR3 loop is CATLGVSYNEQFF. Here the CDR3 DNA reads TGTGCCACCCTAGGGGTCTCTTACAATGAGCAGTTCTTC.

In its sample, this clonotype was seen a few times. The chain has TRBV7-2 and TRBJ1-3, with a weak D call TRBD1 (6 bases). Looked up from germline, CDR1 is SGHTA and CDR2 is FQGNSA. The CDR3 consists of 16 residues. V dropped 2 bases and J dropped 3 bases, with 14 bases sitting between them. The CDR3 DNA follows: TGTGCCAGCAGCTTAATTCCAGGGGAATTTGGAAACACCATATATTTT. Residues: CASSLIPGEFGNTIYF.

The chain uses TRBV19 and TRBJ2-3; D possibly corresponds to TRBD1 (6 bases). V lost 1 base and J lost 2, with 10 bases in between. CDR3 length equals 15 residues. CDR1 is LNHDA, CDR2 SQIVND, per germline (reference sequence). DNA of the CDR3: TGTGCCAGTAGTATAGTGGGGGCCCTCACAGATACGCAGTATTTT. This gives the protein CASSIVGALTDTQYF.

V is TRBV18 and J is TRBJ2-7; D gene ambiguous. Germline values: CDR1 KGHSH, CDR2 LQKENI. The CDR3 consists of 14 residues. The germline V and J ends were trimmed by 2 bases and 4 bases, with 12 bases remaining between them. CDR3 coding DNA: TGTGCCAGCTCACCAGGCAACGCAGAATACGAGCAGTACTTC. Protein: CASSPGNAEYEQYF.

This chain connects TRBV2 to TRBJ1-2, with D tentatively TRBD1 (5 bases). V was trimmed by 5 bases and J by 7 bases, leaving 14 bases between them. The germline CDR1 and CDR2 sequences are SNHLY and FYNNEI. The CDR3 extends over 13 amino acids. CDR3 DNA: TGTGCCAGCAGTACGGGTCGGGGGATTGGCTACACCTTC. Protein: CASSTGRGIGYTF.

The chain is built from TRBV12-3 or TRBV12-4 and TRBJ2-1; possible D gene TRBD2, 5 bases. Trimming shortened V by 7 bases and J by 6 bases, and 16 bases separated the two germline ends. The CDR3 is 14 residues long. CDR3 sequence (DNA): TGTGCCAGCACAAAAGGTGCGGGCAGCAATGAGCAGTTCTTC. This gives the protein CASTKGAGSNEQFF.

The chain links TRBV7-6 to TRBJ1-1; maybe TRBD1 (5 bases). The germline CDR1 and CDR2 sequences are SGHVS and FNYEAQ. The CDR3 covers 15 residues. V lost 1 base and J lost 4, with 13 bases in between. The CDR3 region is CASSLVQGFATEAFF. The CDR3 DNA follows: TGTGCCAGCAGCTTAGTCCAGGGATTTGCCACTGAAGCTTTCTTT. The full variable domain, completed using reference TRBV7-6 and TRBJ1-1, is GAGVSQSPRYKVTKRGQDVALRCDPISGHVSLYWYRQALGQGPEFLTYFNYEAQQDKSGLPNDRFSAERPEGSISTLTIQRTEQRDSAMYRCASSLVQGFATEAFFGQGTRLTVV.

The J gene is TRBJ2-3, the V gene TRBV6-2 or TRBV6-3, with 9 nucleotides matching TRBD1. The trim removed 2 bases at V and 5 bases at J, leaving 8 bases unmatched. Looked up from germline, CDR1 is MNHEY and CDR2 is SVGEGT. The CDR3 is made up of 16 amino acids. The CDR3: CASSYPDRDREDTQYF. CDR3 sequence (DNA): TGTGCCAGCAGTTACCCTGACCGGGACAGGGAAGATACGCAGTATTTT.

This clonotype was counted a single time. The V call is TRBV20-1, the J call TRBJ2-1; D is possibly TRBD1 (6 bases). Germline V gives CDR1 DFQATT, CDR2 SNEGSKA (reference sequence). The CDR3 is 11 amino acids. Trimming took off 4 bases at V and 10 bases at J, with 11 bases between the two ends. This CDR3 is CSAKWGREQFF. As DNA, the CDR3 is TGCAGTGCTAAGTGGGGGCGAGAGCAGTTCTTC.

The chain links TRBV12-3 or TRBV12-4 to TRBJ1-4; tentative D call: TRBD1 (5 bases). V was cut by 3 bases and J by 7 bases, with 12 bases left in between. The CDR3 contains 14 residues. In DNA form, the CDR3 reads TGTGCCAGCAGTTTTGGAGGGGCAGGTGAAAAACTGTTTTTT. It yields the protein CASSFGGAGEKLFF.

This clonotype was detected a few times. One end of the junction is discordant with germline, which a read error may explain. The V gene is TRBV7-2, the J gene TRBJ1-1, with a weak D call TRBD1 (5 bases). This CDR3 region has 13 residues. Germline CDR1 is SGHTA and CDR2 is FQGNSA. CDR3 amino acids: CASSLEVGGSDTF. CDR3 in DNA: TGTGCCAGCAGCTTAGAAGTGGGTGGTTCGGACACCTTT. Together with reference TRBV7-2 and TRBJ1-1, the CDR3 gives the full variable domain: GAGVSQSPSNKVTEKGKDVELRCDPISGHTALYWYRQSLGQGLEFLIYFQGNSAPDKSGLPSDRFSAERTGGSVSTLTIQRTQQEDSAVYLCASSLEVGGSDTFGQGTRLTVV.

This chain links TRBV15 with TRBJ2-2; D gene unclear. CDR1 and CDR2 (germline): LNHNV, YYDKDF (reference sequence). The CDR3 consists of 17 residues. Trimming took off 0 bases at V and 6 bases at J, with 17 bases between the two ends. Written as DNA, the CDR3 is TGTGCCACCAGCAGAGATCGGGCAGGAGTCCCGTCCGGGGAGCTGTTTTTT. Protein sequence: CATSRDRAGVPSGELFF.

This chain links TRBV4-3 with TRBJ2-3; D not certain. The CDR3 covers 17 residues. Germline CDR1 reads LGHNA; CDR2 reads YSLEER. V was pared by 0 bases and J by 2 bases, with 15 bases between. The CDR3 reads CASSQDRAKGLTDTQYF. CDR3 nucleotides: TGCGCCAGCAGCCAAGATCGGGCAAAAGGGCTCACAGATACGCAGTATTTT.

Comment on this clonotype: Because the CDR3's place on the DNA is in doubt, the DNA is left out and the CDR3 is given as listed by TCRdb. The chain links TRBV12-3 or TRBV12-4 to TRBJ1-1. The CDR3 numbers 13 amino acids, ends counted. Here the CDR3 reads CASSSSGNTEAFF.

The V call is TRBV7-9, the J call TRBJ1-6; D might be TRBD1 (5 bases). Trimming left V 2 bases short and J 7 bases short, with 21 bases between. Germline V lookup: CDR1 SEHNR, CDR2 FQNEAQ (reference sequence). The CDR3 length is 18 residues. The CDR3 DNA sequence: TGTGCCAGCAGCTTATACCACTCCGCCGGGACTGTGAATTCACCCCTCCACTTT. This encodes CASSLYHSAGTVNSPLHF.

J is TRBJ2-2 and V is TRBV7-2; a weak D match, TRBD2 (7 bases). V lost 5 bases to trimming and J lost 4 bases, with 11 bases between them. The CDR3 totals 14 residues. CDR1 is SGHTA, CDR2 FQGNSA, per germline. The CDR3 nucleotides read TGTGCCAGCAGCACCCGGGGGGCCACCGGGGAGCTGTTTTTT. Its protein is CASSTRGATGELFF.

The chain employs TRBV6-1 and TRBJ2-1; D gene unclear. The V gene's germline CDR1 is MNHNS and CDR2 SASEGT. The CDR3 runs 13 residues. V was pared by 1 base and J by 4 bases, with 5 bases between. The CDR3 DNA reads as TGTGCCAGCAGTGAAGAAGGATACAATGAGCAGTTCTTC. Translated: CASSEEGYNEQFF.

This clonotype was seen only a few times. The rearrangement joins TRBV7-9 to TRBJ1-2; 9 bases map to TRBD1. The germline V gene encodes CDR1 SEHNR and CDR2 FQNEAQ (reference sequence). The CDR3 totals 14 residues. Trimming cost V 5 bases and J 3 bases; bases outside gene matches: 4. CDR3 protein: CASSTRQGDYGYTF. The CDR3 coding sequence is TGTGCCAGCAGCACTCGACAGGGGGACTATGGCTACACCTTC. Filled out from reference TRBV7-9 and TRBJ1-2, the complete variable domain reads DTGVSQNPRHKITKRGQNVTFRCDPISEHNRLYWYRQTLGQGPEFLTYFQNEAQLEKSRLLSDRFSAERPKGSFSTLEIQRTEQGDSAMYLCASSTRQGDYGYTFGSGTRLTVV.

The sample holds a few counts of this clonotype. J is TRBJ1-6 and V is TRBV6-5; TRBD1 might be the D (5 bases). CDR1 and CDR2 from the germline V gene are MNHEY and SVGAGI. CDR3 length: 12 residues. The V end lost 10 bases, the J end lost 10 bases, and 14 bases lay between the germline ends. Here the CDR3 reads CATGGSVSPLHF. CDR3 bases: TGTGCCACTGGGGGATCAGTCTCACCCCTCCACTTT.

The rearrangement joins TRBV20-1 to TRBJ2-7, with D possibly matching TRBD2 (5 bases). Germline V lookup: CDR1 DFQATT, CDR2 SNEGSKA (reference sequence). The CDR3 is made up of 13 amino acids. V was shortened by 2 bases and J by 5 bases, with 13 bases between the two germline ends. This CDR3 reads CSARLTSFDEQYF. The CDR3 DNA reads TGCAGTGCTAGACTTACTAGTTTTGACGAGCAGTACTTC.

V gene TRBV6-1 combines with J gene TRBJ1-5; tentatively, D is TRBD1 (6 bases). The V and J ends lost 6 bases and 0 bases respectively, with 15 bases between them. This CDR3 region has 16 residues. Germline CDR1 is MNHNS and CDR2 is SASEGT. CDR3 in amino acids: CASRVSRGSSNQPQHF. In DNA form, the CDR3 reads TGTGCCAGCAGAGTCTCCAGGGGAAGTAGCAATCAGCCCCAGCATTTT.

This clonotype was seen a single time. The chain links TRBV12-3 or TRBV12-4 to TRBJ2-1, with D uncertain. The CDR3 length is 11 residues. V was shortened by 6 bases and J by 9 bases, with 9 bases between the two germline ends. The CDR3 DNA is TGTGCCAGCAGGTTTGTCAGTGAGCAGTTCTTC. Residues: CASRFVSEQFF.

This chain links TRBV6-1 with TRBJ2-1; no clear D. V shed 6 bases and J shed 4 bases, with 13 bases lying between them. The V gene's germline CDR1 is MNHNS and CDR2 SASEGT. The CDR3 runs 14 residues. The CDR3 sequence: CASSPPQDYNEQFF. The CDR3 nucleotides read TGTGCCAGCAGCCCGCCTCAGGATTACAATGAGCAGTTCTTC.

J is TRBJ2-1 and V is TRBV11-1, with a tentative D call TRBD1 (5 bases). V gave up 4 bases and J gave up 4 bases, with 11 bases separating them. In germline, CDR1 is SGHAT, CDR2 FQDESV (reference sequence). The CDR3 has 14 residues. The CDR3 region has the DNA TGTGCCAGCAGCTCTGTTGGGGCTTACAATGAGCAGTTCTTC. Translated: CASSSVGAYNEQFF.

This clonotype was observed a handful of times. The gene calls are TRBV12-3 or TRBV12-4 and TRBJ2-1; D is unresolved. Trimming pared 6 bases from V and 6 bases from J, leaving 15 bases between. The CDR3 totals 14 residues. This chain's CDR3 is CASSPFVPANEQFF. CDR3 bases: TGTGCCAGCAGCCCATTTGTCCCCGCCAATGAGCAGTTCTTC.